These T cell receptor beta chains were read from a single sample in a study of blood T cell repertoires in COVID-19. TCRdb's table, derived via immunoSEQ multiplex PCR, lists solely in-frame clones and lacks some. Among approximately 200,000 clones listed, 80% to 90% were seen once. Sequenced: PBMCs or T cells enriched from blood (not recorded which). The receptors were gathered from a man aged 40-49 years who had recovered from COVID-19. Each CDR3 is given with its conserved first and last residue. A D gene is named only where the DNA matches it firmly. Size is stated for part of the rows, as once, few or many counts, or as a class when the clone is expanded.

TRBJ1-3	.	TRBD1	17	TRBV7-2	CASSLPQGGSTGNTIYF	TGTGCCAGCAGCTTACCGCAGGGGGGATCTACTGGAAACACCATATATTTT
TRBJ2-2	.	.	16	TRBV6-5	CASSYSETANTGELFF	TGTGCCAGCAGTTACTCGGAGACAGCGAACACCGGGGAGCTGTTTTTT
TRBJ2-1	many	.	14	TRBV29-1	CSVEGAESYNEQFF	TGCAGCGTTGAGGGGGCAGAATCCTACAATGAGCAGTTCTTC
TRBJ1-4	.	TRBD1	14	TRBV5-6	CASSPGQGAEKLFF	TGTGCCAGCAGCCCGGGACAGGGTGCTGAAAAACTGTTTTTT
TRBJ2-7	.	.	14	TRBV3-1/TRBV3-2	CASSRQFLGGEQYF	TGTGCCAGCAGCCGCCAATTCTTAGGAGGTGAGCAGTACTTC
TRBJ1-2	.	.	14	TRBV11-2	CASSLSSGGGGYTF	TGTGCCAGCAGCCTATCAAGCGGGGGAGGCGGCTACACCTTC
TRBJ1-6	.	.	13	TRBV27	CASSSQGWTPLHF	TGTGCCAGCAGTTCCCAGGGATGGACACCCCTCCACTTT
TRBJ2-2	.	.	15	TRBV15	CATSTGTWGAGELFF	TGTGCCACCAGCACGGGGACATGGGGCGCCGGGGAGCTGTTTTTT
TRBJ2-1	.	TRBD1	14	TRBV10-3	CASIQTGGFNEQFF	TGTGCCAGCATACAGACAGGGGGATTCAATGAGCAGTTCTTC
TRBJ2-3	.	.	15	TRBV3-1/TRBV3-2	CASSQRGSQTDTQYF	TGTGCCAGCAGCCAACGAGGGAGCCAGACAGATACGCAGTATTTT
TRBJ1-3	.	TRBD1	15	TRBV5-6	CASSYTGGSGNTIYF	TGTGCCAGCAGCTACACAGGGGGCTCTGGAAACACCATATATTTT
TRBJ2-2	few	.	18	TRBV9	CASSQNRRKQGIPGELFF	TGTGCCAGCAGCCAAAACCGAAGGAAACAGGGCATCCCCGGGGAGCTGTTTTTT
TRBJ1-1	few	TRBD1	14	TRBV7-2	CASSLNRGETEAFF	TGTGCCAGCAGTCTAAACAGGGGGGAGACTGAAGCTTTCTTT
TRBJ1-2	once	TRBD1	14	TRBV5-5	CASSSGQGATLYTF	TGTGCCAGCAGCTCGGGACAGGGGGCCACACTCTACACCTTC
TRBJ2-7	.	.	11	TRBV5-5	CASVSPVEQYF	TGTGCCAGCGTCTCTCCCGTCGAGCAGTACTTC
TRBJ1-2	.	.	15	TRBV5-1	CASSSTGRRPYGYTF	TGCGCCAGCAGCTCGACAGGACGCAGACCCTATGGCTACACCTTC
TRBJ2-1	.	.	14	TRBV7-6	CASSSRVSPNEQFF	TGTGCCAGCAGCTCGAGGGTCTCTCCCAATGAGCAGTTCTTC
TRBJ1-5	.	TRBD1	14	TRBV5-1	CASRAEQGDQPQHF	TGCGCCAGCAGGGCGGAACAGGGGGATCAGCCCCAGCATTTT
TRBJ2-5	.	TRBD2	14	TRBV5-8	CASSQVGGKETQYF	TGTGCCAGCAGCCAGGTGGGAGGGAAGGAGACCCAGTACTTC
TRBJ2-3	.	TRBD2	19	TRBV5-3	CARSLVLAGGPGLSNTQYF	TGTGCCAGAAGCTTGGTCCTAGCGGGAGGGCCCGGGTTGTCGAATACGCAGTATTTT
TRBJ2-7	.	.	13	TRBV27	CASSLSILGEQYF	TGTGCCAGCAGTTTAAGTATCCTAGGCGAGCAGTACTTC
TRBJ2-1	.	TRBD2	16	TRBV3-1/TRBV3-2	CASSSGTSGEYNEQFF	TGTGCCAGCAGCTCGGGAACTAGCGGAGAGTACAATGAGCAGTTCTTC
TRBJ1-1	.	.	14	TRBV7-9	CASSYHRGGTEAFF	TGTGCCAGCAGCTATCACCGGGGGGGCACTGAAGCTTTCTTT
TRBJ1-2	few	TRBD1	13	TRBV5-6	CASSIGTGGGYTF	TGTGCCAGCAGCATCGGGACAGGGGGTGGCTACACCTTC
TRBJ1-1	.	.	13	TRBV2	CASVITQNTEAFF	TGTGCCAGCGTAATCACACAGAACACTGAAGCTTTCTTT
TRBJ2-1	.	.	12	TRBV10-3	CAIRGDRNEQFF	TGTGCCATCAGGGGTGACAGGAATGAGCAGTTCTTC
TRBJ2-1	.	TRBD2	14	TRBV6-5	CASLLAGGQYEQFF	TGTGCCAGCCTACTAGCGGGAGGGCAGTATGAGCAGTTCTTC
TRBJ1-6	.	TRBD1	15	TRBV27	CASRPWGQINSPLHF	TGTGCCAGCAGACCTTGGGGACAGATTAATTCACCCCTCCACTTT
TRBJ2-7	.	.	14	TRBV25-1	CASSENRAPYEQYF	TGTGCCAGCAGTGAAAACAGGGCGCCTTACGAGCAGTACTTC
TRBJ1-1	few	.	13	TRBV30	CAWRAQVNTEAFF	TGTGCCTGGAGGGCGCAGGTAAACACTGAAGCTTTCTTT
TRBJ2-6	few	.	15	TRBV19	CASRTGSSGANVLTF	TGTGCCAGTAGGACGGGTAGCTCTGGGGCCAACGTCCTGACTTTC
TRBJ1-5	.	TRBD1	14	TRBV23-1	CASRTTGDNQPQHF	TGCGCCAGCCGCACGACAGGGGACAATCAGCCCCAGCATTTT
TRBJ1-1	.	.	17	TRBV18	CASSPPGRGIETGEAFF	TGTGCCAGCTCACCACCGGGGAGGGGGATTGAGACCGGTGAAGCTTTCTTT
TRBJ2-7	.	TRBD2	15	TRBV5-1	CASSLVLAGSYEQYF	TGCGCCAGCAGCTTGGTGTTAGCGGGGTCCTACGAGCAGTACTTC
TRBJ2-1	.	.	15	TRBV18	CASSPGEGDYNEQFF	TGTGCCAGCTCGCCAGGGGAAGGGGACTACAATGAGCAGTTCTTC
TRBJ1-1	.	.	13	TRBV19	CASKGQSNTEAFF	TGTGCCAGTAAAGGACAGTCGAACACTGAAGCTTTCTTT
TRBJ1-1	.	.	13	TRBV12-3/TRBV12-4	CASRMSVNTEAFF	TGTGCCAGCAGAATGTCCGTGAACACTGAAGCTTTCTTT
TRBJ1-1	few	.	15	TRBV7-2	CASSLVRDPNTEAFF	TGTGCCAGCAGCTTAGTGAGGGATCCGAACACTGAAGCTTTCTTT
TRBJ2-1	once	TRBD1	12	TRBV7-8	CASSTGGREQFF	TGTGCCAGCAGCACAGGGGGTCGCGAGCAGTTCTTC
TRBJ2-7	.	.	11	TRBV20-1	CSAREVDEQYF	TGCAGTGCTAGAGAGGTAGACGAGCAGTACTTC
TRBJ1-2	many	.	13	TRBV5-8	CASSFKTGYGYTF	TGTGCCAGCAGCTTTAAGACAGGCTATGGCTACACCTTC
TRBJ2-1	few	.	15	TRBV5-4	CASTAARTGSTEQFF	TGTGCCAGCACCGCGGCACGTACAGGGAGTACTGAGCAGTTCTTC
TRBJ1-5	.	.	14	TRBV21-1	CALLPGQENQPQHF	TGTGCCCTTTTGCCGGGACAGGAGAATCAGCCCCAGCATTTT